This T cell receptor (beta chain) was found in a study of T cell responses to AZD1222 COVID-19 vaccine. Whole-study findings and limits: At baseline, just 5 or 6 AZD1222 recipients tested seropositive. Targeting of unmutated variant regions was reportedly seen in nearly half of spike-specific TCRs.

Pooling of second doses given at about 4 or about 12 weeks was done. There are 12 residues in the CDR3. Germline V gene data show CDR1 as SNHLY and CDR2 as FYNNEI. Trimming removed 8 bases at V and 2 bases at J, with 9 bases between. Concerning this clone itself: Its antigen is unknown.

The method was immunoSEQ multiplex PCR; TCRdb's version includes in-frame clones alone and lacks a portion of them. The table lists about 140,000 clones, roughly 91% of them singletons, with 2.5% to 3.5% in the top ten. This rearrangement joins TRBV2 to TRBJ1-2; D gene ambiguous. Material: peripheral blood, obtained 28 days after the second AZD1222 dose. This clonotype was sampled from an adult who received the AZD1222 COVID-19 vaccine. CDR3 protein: CASAAVNYGYTF. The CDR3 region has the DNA TGTGCCAGCGCGGCGGTAAACTATGGCTACACCTTC.